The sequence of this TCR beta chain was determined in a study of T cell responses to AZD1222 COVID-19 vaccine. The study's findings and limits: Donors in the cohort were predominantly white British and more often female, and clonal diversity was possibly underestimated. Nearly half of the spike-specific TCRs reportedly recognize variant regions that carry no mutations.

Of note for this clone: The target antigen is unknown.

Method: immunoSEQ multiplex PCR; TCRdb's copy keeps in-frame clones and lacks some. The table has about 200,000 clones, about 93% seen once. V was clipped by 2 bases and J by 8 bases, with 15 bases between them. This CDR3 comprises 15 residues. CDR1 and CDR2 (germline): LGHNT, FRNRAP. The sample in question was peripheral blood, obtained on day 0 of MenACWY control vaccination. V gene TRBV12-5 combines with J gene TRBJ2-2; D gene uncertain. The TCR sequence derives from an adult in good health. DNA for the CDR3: TGTGCTAGTGGTTTGTGGCTTTATAGACTGGGGGAGCTGTTTTTT. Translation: CASGLWLYRLGELFF.